The source of this TCR beta chain is a study of T cell responses to AZD1222 COVID-19 vaccine. General observations from the study: Sampling captured repertoires only after the peak T cell response.

With respect to this clone: Its antigen is undetermined.

TCRdb's table, derived via immunoSEQ multiplex PCR, lists solely in-frame clones and lacks some. This sample has 150,000 or so clones, with approximately 89% found just once. The source is an adult in good health. The sequencing used peripheral blood, collected on day 0 of AZD1222 vaccination.

This CDR3 is CASSQNPRGLAGVEQYF. The CDR3 DNA is TGTGCCAGCAGTCAAAATCCACGGGGTCTAGCGGGAGTCGAGCAGTACTTC. The chain carries TRBV6-6 and TRBJ2-7, with 10 positions matching TRBD2. V lost 5 bases to trimming and J lost 6 bases; unmatched junction nucleotides: 16. The CDR3 totals 17 residues. Germline CDR1 and CDR2: MNHNY and SVGAGI (reference sequence).